The sequence of this T cell receptor beta chain was determined in a study of OX40 agonist ivuxolimab in advanced cancers. The CDR3 length is 17 residues. The protocol was immunoSEQ multiplex PCR, while the TCRdb copy is restricted to in-frame clones and leaves out a portion. The sample consists of roughly 32,000 clones, 80% to 95% of them appearing once. The rearrangement joins TRBV21-1 to TRBJ2-1; TRBD2, as called in the table, went unchecked against the DNA. TRBV21-1 is an annotated pseudogene. The source was CD4+ or CD8+ T cells sorted from blood, collected in a trial of the OX40 agonist ivuxolimab. This TCR was sampled from an adult with an advanced solid tumor such as melanoma, head and neck, liver or kidney cancer. In DNA form, the CDR3 reads TGTGCCAGCAGCAAAGCTAAGCGGAAGAGCTCCTACAATGAGCAGTTCTTC. Translating gives CASSKAKRKSSYNEQFF.